Below, 5 T cell receptor beta chains from the same sample are listed, as sequenced in a study of OX40 agonist ivuxolimab in advanced cancers. Repertoires were generated with immunoSEQ multiplex PCR, while TCRdb's copy carries only in-frame clones and drops some. The sample carries 70,000 to 85,000 clones, about 85% recorded once. The starting material was CD4+ or CD8+ T cells sorted from blood, obtained in a trial of the OX40 agonist ivuxolimab. These receptors all come from an adult with an advanced solid tumor such as melanoma, head and neck, liver or kidney cancer.

The CDR3 coding sequence is TGTGCCAGCAGTGAAACCGGGAGCCAGCCCCAGCATTTT. Protein: CASSETGSQPQHF. The rearrangement joins TRBV6-1 to TRBJ1-5; D gene unclear. Trimming cost V 2 bases and J 7 bases, with 9 bases left between them. CDR1 and CDR2 from the germline V gene are MNHNS and SASEGT. The CDR3 contains 13 residues.

In this sample, this clone turned up a few times. The V gene is TRBV19, the J gene TRBJ1-2; D is unresolved. Trimming took 0 bases from V and 9 from J, leaving 8 bases between them. This CDR3 contains 12 residues. Germline V gene data show CDR1 as LNHDA and CDR2 as SQIVND (reference sequence). The CDR3 reads CASSIDWSSYTF. The CDR3, as DNA: TGTGCCAGTAGTATAGATTGGAGCAGCTACACCTTC.

This sequence joins TRBV19 and TRBJ1-5, with D maybe TRBD1 (5 bases). Germline V gene data show CDR1 as LNHDA and CDR2 as SQIVND (reference sequence). This CDR3 has 15 amino acids. Between the trimmed V and J ends, which lost 3 bases and 4 bases, there was a span of 13 bases. The CDR3 reads CASSILLGGNQPQHF. CDR3 nucleotide sequence: TGTGCCAGTAGTATCCTCTTGGGGGGAAATCAGCCCCAGCATTTT.

The chain uses TRBV11-3 and TRBJ1-1; D is ambiguous. The CDR3 spans 14 residues. Per germline, CDR1 SGHNT and CDR2 YENEEA. The germline V and J ends were trimmed by 0 bases and 1 base, with 6 bases remaining between them. For the CDR3, the DNA is TGTGCCAGCAGCTTAGATCGGGGGAACACTGAAGCTTTCTTT. This codes for CASSLDRGNTEAFF.

The V and J genes are TRBV23-1 and TRBJ1-2; TRBD1 is a possible D gene (6 bases). TRBV23-1 is labeled an ORF, and its function is uncertain. This CDR3 is built from 19 residues. Trimming took 3 bases from V and 6 from J, leaving 29 bases between them. CDR3 sequence reads: CASSHPRPTSGTQGNGYTF. CDR3 in DNA: TGCGCCAGCAGTCACCCCCGCCCCACCTCCGGGACCCAGGGGAATGGCTACACCTTC.